This is a list of T cell receptor beta chains from one sample in a study of lymphopenia after photon versus proton radiotherapy. TCRdb's table, derived via immunoSEQ multiplex PCR, lists solely in-frame clones and lacks some. The data contain approximately 65,000 clones, about nine tenths of them singletons. The sequencing here drew on peripheral blood, taken from a patient treated with proton-based radiotherapy. The origin of the receptors is a man older than 75 with esophageal cancer. The CDR3 runs from the conserved cysteine through the conserved F or W. A D gene is named only where the DNA matches it firmly. Only some rows state a clone size, as once, few, many or a class for expanded clones.

clone_size,d_call,v_call,j_call,cdr3_nt,cdr3_aa
NA,NA,TRBV19,TRBJ2-6,TGTGCCAGTACCCGCTCGTCCTCTGGGGCCAACGTCCTGACTTTC,CASTRSSSGANVLTF
NA,TRBD2,TRBV7-2,TRBJ2-3,TGTGCCAGCAGCTTAGATCCGGGACTAGCGGGAGGGCCAGATACGCAGTATTTT,CASSLDPGLAGGPDTQYF
NA,NA,TRBV5-6,TRBJ2-7,TGTGCCAGCAGCTTGTGGGGCTACGAGCAGTACTTC,CASSLWGYEQYF
NA,NA,TRBV7-9,TRBJ1-1,TGTGCCAGCAGCTCTGCATTGAGTAACACTGAAGCTTTCTTT,CASSSALSNTEAFF
once,TRBD2,TRBV4-1,TRBJ2-1,TGCGCCAGCAGCCGAAATAGCGGGAGGGTAAATGAGCAGTTCTTC,CASSRNSGRVNEQFF
NA,NA,TRBV4-3,TRBJ1-3,TGCGCCAGCAGCCAGGGTCGAGGGTCTGGAAACACCATATATTTT,CASSQGRGSGNTIYF
NA,TRBD1,TRBV4-1,TRBJ1-3,TGCGCCAGCAGCCAACCTACTGCGGACAGGGCCTCTGGAAACACCATATATTTT,CASSQPTADRASGNTIYF
NA,TRBD2,TRBV30,TRBJ2-1,TGTGCCTGGAGTGTACCTACTAGCGGGGGCGATGAGCAGTTCTTC,CAWSVPTSGGDEQFF
NA,NA,TRBV7-2,TRBJ2-7,TGTGCCAGCAGCTTGGACCCGAGCTCCTACGAGCAGTACTTC,CASSLDPSSYEQYF
NA,NA,TRBV5-4,TRBJ1-2,TGTGCCAGCAGCTTGGCCTGGGGGAAAGGCTACACCTTC,CASSLAWGKGYTF
NA,NA,TRBV10-1,TRBJ2-3,TGCGCCAGCAGTGTGGACACAGATACGCAGTATTTT,CASSVDTDTQYF
NA,NA,TRBV6-5,TRBJ1-1,TGTGCCAGCAGTTACTTCGTCCGGGGGGGCACTGAAGCTTTCTTT,CASSYFVRGGTEAFF
once,TRBD1,TRBV7-9,TRBJ2-4,TGTGCCAGCAGCCCAAACTTACAGGGGCGGCTTCACATTCAGTACTTC,CASSPNLQGRLHIQYF
NA,NA,TRBV9,TRBJ1-6,TGTGCCAGCAGCTTAGGGGGTGATAATTCACCCCTCCACTTT,CASSLGGDNSPLHF
NA,NA,TRBV2,TRBJ2-1,TGTGCCAGCAGTTTTACGGGGGCAACCTACAATGAGCAGTTCTTC,CASSFTGATYNEQFF
NA,NA,TRBV14,TRBJ2-2,TGTGCCAGCAGCCGGCACACCGGGGAGCTGTTTTTT,CASSRHTGELFF
NA,NA,TRBV6-6,TRBJ2-7,TGTGCCAGCAGAAATACCGGGACGGGACGCTACGAGCAGTACTTC,CASRNTGTGRYEQYF
few,NA,TRBV7-9,TRBJ2-6,TGTGCCAGCAGCCCTCGCTTACAGATCTCTGGGGCCAACGTCCTGACTTTC,CASSPRLQISGANVLTF
few,NA,TRBV5-6,TRBJ1-5,TGTGCCAGCAGCGACGGAAGACTGGTAGATCAGCCCCAGCATTTT,CASSDGRLVDQPQHF
NA,TRBD2,TRBV5-8,TRBJ2-5,TGTGCCAGCAGCTCGGGACTAGCGGGAGAAGAGACCCAGTACTTC,CASSSGLAGEETQYF
once,NA,TRBV9,TRBJ2-1,TGTGCCAGCAGCGTAGCAGGCAGCTCATCCTACAATGAGCAGTTCTTC,CASSVAGSSSYNEQFF
NA,NA,TRBV2,TRBJ2-2,TGTGCCAGCACCCCGGGTCGGCGCACCGGGGAGCTGTTTTTT,CASTPGRRTGELFF
NA,TRBD1,TRBV5-8,TRBJ1-2,TGTGCCAGCACCTCCGTGGACAGGGTCTATGGCTACACCTTC,CASTSVDRVYGYTF
NA,TRBD1,TRBV19,TRBJ1-2,TGTGCCAGCCGACAGGGGGCCGGTGCCTATGGCTACACCTTC,CASRQGAGAYGYTF
NA,TRBD1,TRBV18,TRBJ1-6,TGTGCCAGCTCACCTGACCCTACAGGGGATCTAAGCTCCTATAATTCACCCCTCCACTTT,CASSPDPTGDLSSYNSPLHF
NA,TRBD2,TRBV10-2,TRBJ2-3,TGCGCCACAGCGCCAGCGGGAGGCACAGATACGCAGTATTTT,CATAPAGGTDTQYF
NA,NA,TRBV7-2,TRBJ2-1,TGTGCCAGCAGCTACCAGACAGGAAATGAGCAGTTCTTC,CASSYQTGNEQFF
NA,TRBD2,TRBV6-5,TRBJ2-1,TGTGCCAGCAGTGGGACTAGAAGGCTTAATGAGCAGTTCTTC,CASSGTRRLNEQFF